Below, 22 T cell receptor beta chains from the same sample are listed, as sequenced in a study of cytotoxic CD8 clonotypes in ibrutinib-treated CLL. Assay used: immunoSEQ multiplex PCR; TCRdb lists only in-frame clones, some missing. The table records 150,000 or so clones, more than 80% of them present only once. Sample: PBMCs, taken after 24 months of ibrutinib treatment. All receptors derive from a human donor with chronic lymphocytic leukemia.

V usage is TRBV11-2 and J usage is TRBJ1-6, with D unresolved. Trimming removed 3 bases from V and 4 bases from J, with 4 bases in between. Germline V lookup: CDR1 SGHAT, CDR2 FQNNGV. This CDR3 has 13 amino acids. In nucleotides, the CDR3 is TGTGCCAGCAGCTTGGATTATAATTCACCCCTCCACTTT. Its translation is CASSLDYNSPLHF.

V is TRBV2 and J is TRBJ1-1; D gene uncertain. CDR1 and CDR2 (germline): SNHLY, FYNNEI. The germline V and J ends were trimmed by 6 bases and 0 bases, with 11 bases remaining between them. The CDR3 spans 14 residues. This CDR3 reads CASRKNTVNTEAFF. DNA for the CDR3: TGTGCCAGCAGAAAAAATACAGTGAACACTGAAGCTTTCTTT.

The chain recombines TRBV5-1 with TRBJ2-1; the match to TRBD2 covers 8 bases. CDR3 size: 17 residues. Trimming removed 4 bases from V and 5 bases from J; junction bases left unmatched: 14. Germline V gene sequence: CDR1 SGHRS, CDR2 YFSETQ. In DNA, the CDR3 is TGCGCCAGCAGCCCACGGTCTCTGAGCGGGGGAAACAATGAGCAGTTCTTC. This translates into CASSPRSLSGGNNEQFF.

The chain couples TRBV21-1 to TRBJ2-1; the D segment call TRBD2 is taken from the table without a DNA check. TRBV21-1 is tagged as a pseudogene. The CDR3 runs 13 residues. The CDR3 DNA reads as TGTGCCAGCAGCAAACGCGGTGTAAATGAGCAGTTCTTC. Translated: CASSKRGVNEQFF.

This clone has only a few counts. CDR3 coding DNA: TGTGCCTGGAGGGCCGGGACAGGCCTGGGGTATGGCTACACCTTC. Its translation is CAWRAGTGLGYGYTF. The V and J genes are TRBV30 and TRBJ1-2, with 8 nucleotides matching TRBD1. The CDR3 sequence is 15 residues long. The germline V gene has CDR1 GTSNPN and CDR2 SVGIG (reference sequence). Unmatched junction bases numbered 11, after V lost 3 bases and J lost 5 bases.

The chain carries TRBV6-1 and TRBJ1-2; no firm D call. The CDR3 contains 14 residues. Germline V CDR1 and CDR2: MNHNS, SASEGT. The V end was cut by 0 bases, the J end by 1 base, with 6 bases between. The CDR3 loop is CASSEATVNYGYTF. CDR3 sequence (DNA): TGTGCCAGCAGTGAAGCCACGGTTAACTATGGCTACACCTTC.

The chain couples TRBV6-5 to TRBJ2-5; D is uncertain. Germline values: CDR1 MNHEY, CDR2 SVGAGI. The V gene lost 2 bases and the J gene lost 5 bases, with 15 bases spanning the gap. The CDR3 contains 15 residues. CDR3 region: CASSYRAGRRETQYF. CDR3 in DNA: TGTGCCAGCAGTTACCGCGCAGGCAGGCGGGAGACCCAGTACTTC.

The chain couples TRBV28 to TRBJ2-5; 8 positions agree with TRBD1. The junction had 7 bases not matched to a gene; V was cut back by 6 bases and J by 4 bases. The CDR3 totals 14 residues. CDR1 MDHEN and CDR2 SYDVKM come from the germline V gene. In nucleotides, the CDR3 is TGTGCCAGCAGGGCAGGGGGCGCGTTAGAGACCCAGTACTTC. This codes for CASRAGGALETQYF.

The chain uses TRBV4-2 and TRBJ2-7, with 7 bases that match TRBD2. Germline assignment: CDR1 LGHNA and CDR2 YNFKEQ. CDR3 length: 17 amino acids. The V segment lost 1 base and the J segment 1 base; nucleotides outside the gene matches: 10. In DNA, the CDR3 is TGTGCCAGCAGCCAAGTTTTCTATACTAGCGCTTCCTACGAGCAGTACTTC. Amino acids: CASSQVFYTSASYEQYF.

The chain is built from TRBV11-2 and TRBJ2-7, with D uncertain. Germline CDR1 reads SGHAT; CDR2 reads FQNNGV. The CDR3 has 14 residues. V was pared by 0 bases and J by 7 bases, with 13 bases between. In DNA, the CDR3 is TGTGCCAGCAGCTTAGATCCTCAATCTAGGGAGCAGTACTTC. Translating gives CASSLDPQSREQYF.

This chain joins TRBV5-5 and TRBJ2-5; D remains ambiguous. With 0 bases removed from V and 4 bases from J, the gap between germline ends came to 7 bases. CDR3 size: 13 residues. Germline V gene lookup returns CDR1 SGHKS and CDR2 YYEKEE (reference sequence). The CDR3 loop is CASSLVVRETQYF. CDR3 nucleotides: TGTGCCAGCAGCTTGGTGGTCCGAGAGACCCAGTACTTC.

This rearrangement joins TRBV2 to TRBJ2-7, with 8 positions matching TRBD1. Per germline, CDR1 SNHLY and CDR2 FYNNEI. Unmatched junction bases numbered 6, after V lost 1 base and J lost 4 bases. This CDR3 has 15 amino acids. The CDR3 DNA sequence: TGTGCCAGCAGTGAAGGGTCAGGGGGCTTGTACGAGCAGTACTTC. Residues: CASSEGSGGLYEQYF.

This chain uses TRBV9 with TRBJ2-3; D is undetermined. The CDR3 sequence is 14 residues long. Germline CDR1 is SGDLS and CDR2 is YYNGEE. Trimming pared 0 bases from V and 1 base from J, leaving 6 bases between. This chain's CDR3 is CASSVDVGTDTQYF. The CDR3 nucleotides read TGTGCCAGCAGCGTAGACGTTGGCACAGATACGCAGTATTTT.

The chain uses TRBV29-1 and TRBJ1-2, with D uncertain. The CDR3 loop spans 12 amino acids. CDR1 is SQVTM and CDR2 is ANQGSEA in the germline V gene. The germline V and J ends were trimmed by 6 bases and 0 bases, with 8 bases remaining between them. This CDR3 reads CSVRLPNYGYTF. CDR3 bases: TGCAGCGTCCGTCTGCCTAACTATGGCTACACCTTC.

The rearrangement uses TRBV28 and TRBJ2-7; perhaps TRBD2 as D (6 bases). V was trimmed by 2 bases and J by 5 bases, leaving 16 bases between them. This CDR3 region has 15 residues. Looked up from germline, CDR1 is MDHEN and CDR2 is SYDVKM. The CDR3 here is CASSLHGGGTNEQYF. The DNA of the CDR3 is TGTGCCAGCAGTTTACACGGGGGAGGAACAAACGAGCAGTACTTC.

The CDR3 here is CASSQDGTNEKLFF. The CDR3 coding sequence is TGCGCCAGCAGCCAAGATGGAACTAATGAAAAACTGTTTTTT. The chain is built from TRBV4-3 and TRBJ1-4, with unresolved D. This CDR3 spans 14 amino acids. Germline V lookup: CDR1 LGHNA, CDR2 YSLEER. Trimming took 0 bases from V and 1 from J, leaving 3 bases between them.

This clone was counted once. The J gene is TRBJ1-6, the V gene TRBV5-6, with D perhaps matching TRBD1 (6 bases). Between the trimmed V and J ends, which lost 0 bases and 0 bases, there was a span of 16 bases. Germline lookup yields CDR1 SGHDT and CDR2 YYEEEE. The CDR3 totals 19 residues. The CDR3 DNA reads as TGTGCCAGCAGCTTGGGACAGGAAGACCCGAGCTCCTATAATTCACCCCTCCACTTT. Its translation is CASSLGQEDPSSYNSPLHF.

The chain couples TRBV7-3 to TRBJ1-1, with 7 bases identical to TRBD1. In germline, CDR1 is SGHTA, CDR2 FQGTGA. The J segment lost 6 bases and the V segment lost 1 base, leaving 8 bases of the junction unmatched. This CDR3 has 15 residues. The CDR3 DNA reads TGTGCCAGCAGCTTAAGTGGCCTGGGGACAGCTGAAGCTTTCTTT. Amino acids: CASSLSGLGTAEAFF.

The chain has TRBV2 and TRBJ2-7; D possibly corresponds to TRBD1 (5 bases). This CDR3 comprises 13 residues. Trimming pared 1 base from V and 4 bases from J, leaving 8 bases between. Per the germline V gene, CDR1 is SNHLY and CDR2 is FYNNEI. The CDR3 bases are TGTGCCAGCAGTGAAGACAGGTTTTACGAGCAGTACTTC. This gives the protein CASSEDRFYEQYF.

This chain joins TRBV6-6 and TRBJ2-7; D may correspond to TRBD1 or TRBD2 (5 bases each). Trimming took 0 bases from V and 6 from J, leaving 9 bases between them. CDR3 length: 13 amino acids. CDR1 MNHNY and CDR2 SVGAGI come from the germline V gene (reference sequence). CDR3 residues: CASSYSNGGEQYF. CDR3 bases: TGTGCCAGCAGTTACTCGAATGGGGGCGAGCAGTACTTC.

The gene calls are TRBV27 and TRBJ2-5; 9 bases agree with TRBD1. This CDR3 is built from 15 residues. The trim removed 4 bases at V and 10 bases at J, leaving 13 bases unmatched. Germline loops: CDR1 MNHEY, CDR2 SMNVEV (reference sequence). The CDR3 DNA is TGTGCCAGCAGTTCATCGGACAGGGGATTGAGGGACCAGTACTTC. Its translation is CASSSSDRGLRDQYF.

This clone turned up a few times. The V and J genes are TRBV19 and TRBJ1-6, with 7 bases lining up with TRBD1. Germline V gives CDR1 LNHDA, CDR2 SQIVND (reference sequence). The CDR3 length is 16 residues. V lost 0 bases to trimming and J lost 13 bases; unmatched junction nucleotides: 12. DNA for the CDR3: TGTGCCAGTAGTATAGATCTCCGGTCCAGGGGGAATCCCCTCCACTTT. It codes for CASSIDLRSRGNPLHF.